Below, one T cell receptor (beta chain) is given with its context. Participant age was 18 to 89 years, and participants resided in fewer than 25 US areas. The CDR3 length is 16 residues. Methods used by the authors: Amplification of reference gene primers provided the estimated nucleated cell counts. Sequencing was performed with immunoSEQ multiplex PCR; in TCRdb, only in-frame clones are kept and a portion is missing. The DNA gave D and trimming, while V, J and clone size come from that table. There are around 280,000 clones in the sample; around 88% occur only once, and about 5.7% lies in the top ten. These data are taken from a study of blood T cell repertoires in COVID-19. Study summary: Sites across the United States, Italy and Spain contributed samples from acute and convalescent COVID-19.

This sequence joins TRBV21-1 and TRBJ2-1; the table calls TRBD2, which could not be checked here. TRBV21-1 is reported as a pseudogene. Material: PBMCs or T cells enriched from blood (not recorded which). This clonotype was sampled from a woman aged 40 to 50 who had recovered from COVID-19. CDR3 DNA sequence: TGTGCCAGCATCCGTAATGGGACTAGCGACTACAATGAGCAGTTCTTC. Translated, it gives CASIRNGTSDYNEQFF.